This T cell receptor (beta chain) was sequenced for a study of PD-1 blockade in classical Hodgkin lymphoma. Overall study results and limits: What caused the repertoire differences, perhaps disease activity or prior therapy, remains undefined.

TCRdb keeps only in-frame clones here, not all; method: immunoSEQ multiplex PCR. The sample lists roughly 60,000 clones, around nine tenths occurring once. Time point noted: cycle 4 day 1 (C4D1), after about 6 weeks of nivolumab. Each patient's relapse followed autologous stem cell transplantation, and brentuximab vedotin exposure varied. Points on this clone: Its target is not known.

Germline-derived CDR1 and CDR2 are KGHSH and LQKENI. The V gene lost 3 bases and the J gene lost 4 bases, with 16 bases spanning the gap. The CDR3 contains 15 residues. V and J are TRBV18 and TRBJ2-7; either TRBD1 or TRBD2 may fit D (5 bases each). The specimen comprised peripheral blood mononuclear cells (PBMCs), sampled before the fourth cycle of nivolumab. This sequence was found in a human donor with classical Hodgkin lymphoma. The CDR3 protein is CASSPWETETYEQYF. DNA of the CDR3: TGTGCCAGCTCACCTTGGGAGACAGAGACATACGAGCAGTACTTC.